This is a list of T cell receptor beta chains from one sample in a study of blood T cell repertoires in COVID-19. The assay was immunoSEQ multiplex PCR, and TCRdb's table has in-frame clones only and misses some. The sample gives 110,000 to 150,000 clones, about 80% of which show up once; less than 9.5% is in the top ten. The sample was peripheral blood. The receptors originated from a human donor in a cohort sampled during active COVID-19. CDR3s include the opening cysteine and the closing phenylalanine or tryptophan. A D gene is named only where the DNA matches it firmly. Only part of the rows carry a size: once, few, many, or a class if the clone is expanded.

V gene: TRBV28; D gene: .; J gene: TRBJ1-4; CDR3 length: 14; clone size: .; CDR3 DNA: TGTGCCAGCAGTTTAGCGGGGTTGAACGAAAAACTGTTTTTT; CDR3 protein: CASSLAGLNEKLFF
V gene: TRBV3-1/TRBV3-2; D gene: .; J gene: TRBJ1-4; CDR3 length: 16; clone size: .; CDR3 DNA: TGTGCCAGCAGCCAAGTGGCCAACCCAGAGCGTGAAAAACTGTTTTTT; CDR3 protein: CASSQVANPEREKLFF
V gene: TRBV9; D gene: TRBD1; J gene: TRBJ2-7; CDR3 length: 15; clone size: .; CDR3 DNA: TGTGCCAGCAGCGCAGTAGGGACAGGGGGCGACGAGCAGTACTTC; CDR3 protein: CASSAVGTGGDEQYF
V gene: TRBV5-1; D gene: TRBD1; J gene: TRBJ2-1; CDR3 length: 15; clone size: .; CDR3 DNA: TGCGCCAGCAGCCCACGGACAGGGGGGAAAACGGAGCAGTTCTTC; CDR3 protein: CASSPRTGGKTEQFF
V gene: TRBV5-1; D gene: .; J gene: TRBJ1-2; CDR3 length: 15; clone size: .; CDR3 DNA: TGCGCCAGCAGCTTGGCGGGCAGCCAGGGATATGGCTACACCTTC; CDR3 protein: CASSLAGSQGYGYTF
V gene: TRBV2; D gene: TRBD1; J gene: TRBJ1-5; CDR3 length: 15; clone size: .; CDR3 DNA: TGTGCCAGCAGCGCACAGGGGGCGCCGGGTCAGCCCCAGCATTTT; CDR3 protein: CASSAQGAPGQPQHF
V gene: TRBV11-2; D gene: TRBD1; J gene: TRBJ1-6; CDR3 length: 18; clone size: .; CDR3 DNA: TGTGCCAGCAGCCGGACGAGGCAGGGGGCTTCCTATAATTCACCCCTCCACTTT; CDR3 protein: CASSRTRQGASYNSPLHF
V gene: TRBV27; D gene: .; J gene: TRBJ1-5; CDR3 length: 13; clone size: .; CDR3 DNA: TGTGCCAGCCGACTCGGCAGCAATCAGCCCCAGCATTTT; CDR3 protein: CASRLGSNQPQHF
V gene: TRBV6-1; D gene: TRBD1; J gene: TRBJ1-6; CDR3 length: 14; clone size: .; CDR3 DNA: TGTGCCAGCAGAGGCACAGGGGACAATTCACCCCTCCACTTT; CDR3 protein: CASRGTGDNSPLHF
V gene: TRBV5-4; D gene: TRBD2; J gene: TRBJ2-2; CDR3 length: 15; clone size: .; CDR3 DNA: TGTGCCAGCAGGCAGCGGGGGGTCATCACCGGGGAGCTGTTTTTT; CDR3 protein: CASRQRGVITGELFF
V gene: TRBV14; D gene: .; J gene: TRBJ2-3; CDR3 length: 13; clone size: .; CDR3 DNA: TGTGCCAGCAGCCAAGTTGGAGGGGATACGCAGTATTTT; CDR3 protein: CASSQVGGDTQYF
V gene: TRBV7-9; D gene: TRBD1; J gene: TRBJ1-4; CDR3 length: 14; clone size: .; CDR3 DNA: TGTGCCAGCAGCTCTGGACAGGGATGGGAAAAACTGTTTTTT; CDR3 protein: CASSSGQGWEKLFF
V gene: TRBV5-1; D gene: .; J gene: TRBJ1-2; CDR3 length: 14; clone size: .; CDR3 DNA: TGCGCCAGCAGCAGGGGTATTGGCCATTATGGCTACACCTTC; CDR3 protein: CASSRGIGHYGYTF
V gene: TRBV5-1; D gene: .; J gene: TRBJ2-1; CDR3 length: 15; clone size: .; CDR3 DNA: TGCGCCAGCAGCCCACGATCAAGCAGGGCGGATGAGCAGTTCTTC; CDR3 protein: CASSPRSSRADEQFF
V gene: TRBV6-5; D gene: TRBD2; J gene: TRBJ2-7; CDR3 length: 15; clone size: once; CDR3 DNA: TGTGCCAGCAGTTATCGCCAGGGCCCGGGGGGTGTGCAGTACTTC; CDR3 protein: CASSYRQGPGGVQYF
V gene: TRBV18; D gene: .; J gene: TRBJ2-5; CDR3 length: 14; clone size: .; CDR3 DNA: TGTGCCAGCTCACCACCTACCCCTAGACAGACCCAGTACTTC; CDR3 protein: CASSPPTPRQTQYF
V gene: TRBV6-1; D gene: .; J gene: TRBJ1-5; CDR3 length: 13; clone size: .; CDR3 DNA: TGTGCCAGCAGTGAAAGGGGGATGGGGCCCCAGCATTTT; CDR3 protein: CASSERGMGPQHF
V gene: TRBV6-6; D gene: .; J gene: TRBJ1-1; CDR3 length: 16; clone size: .; CDR3 DNA: TGTGCCAGCAGTTACTCCGGCGGGGGATCGCGTACTGAAGCTTTCTTT; CDR3 protein: CASSYSGGGSRTEAFF
V gene: TRBV28; D gene: TRBD2; J gene: TRBJ2-7; CDR3 length: 16; clone size: .; CDR3 DNA: TGTGCCAGCAGTTTTAGTTTCCTAGCGGGGGATCACGAGCAGTACTTC; CDR3 protein: CASSFSFLAGDHEQYF
V gene: TRBV5-1; D gene: .; J gene: TRBJ1-2; CDR3 length: 13; clone size: .; CDR3 DNA: TGCGCCAGCAGCTCGGAGGGAGTTGAGGGCTACACCTTC; CDR3 protein: CASSSEGVEGYTF
V gene: TRBV5-1; D gene: TRBD1; J gene: TRBJ1-5; CDR3 length: 15; clone size: .; CDR3 DNA: TGCGCCAGCAGCTTGGGGACAGGACCTAATCAGCCCCAGCATTTT; CDR3 protein: CASSLGTGPNQPQHF
V gene: TRBV27; D gene: .; J gene: TRBJ1-6; CDR3 length: 13; clone size: .; CDR3 DNA: TGTGCCAGCAGTGTGACCAAGGGGTCACCCCTCCACTTT; CDR3 protein: CASSVTKGSPLHF